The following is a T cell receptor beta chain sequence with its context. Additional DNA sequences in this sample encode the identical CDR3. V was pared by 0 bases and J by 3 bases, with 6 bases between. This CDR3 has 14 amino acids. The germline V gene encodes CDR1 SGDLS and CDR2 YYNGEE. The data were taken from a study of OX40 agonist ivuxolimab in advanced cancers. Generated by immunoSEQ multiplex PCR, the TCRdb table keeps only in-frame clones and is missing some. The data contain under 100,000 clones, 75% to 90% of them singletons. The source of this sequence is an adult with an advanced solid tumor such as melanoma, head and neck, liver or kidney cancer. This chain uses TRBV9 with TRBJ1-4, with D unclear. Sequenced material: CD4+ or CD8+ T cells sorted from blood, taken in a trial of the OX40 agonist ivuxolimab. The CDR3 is CASSVGGSNEKLFF. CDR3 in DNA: TGTGCCAGCAGCGTAGGGGGTTCTAATGAAAAACTGTTTTTT.